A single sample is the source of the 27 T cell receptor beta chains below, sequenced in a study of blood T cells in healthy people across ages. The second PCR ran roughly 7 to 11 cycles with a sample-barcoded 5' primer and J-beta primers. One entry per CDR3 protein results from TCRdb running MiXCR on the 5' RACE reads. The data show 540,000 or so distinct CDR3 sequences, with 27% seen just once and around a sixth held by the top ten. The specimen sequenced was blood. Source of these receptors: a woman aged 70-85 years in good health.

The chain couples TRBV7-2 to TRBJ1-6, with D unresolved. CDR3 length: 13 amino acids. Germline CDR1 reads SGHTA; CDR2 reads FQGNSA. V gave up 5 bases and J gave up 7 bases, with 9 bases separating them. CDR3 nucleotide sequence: TGTGCCAGCAGCCGAGAACAGAATTCACCCCTCCACTTT. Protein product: CASSREQNSPLHF.

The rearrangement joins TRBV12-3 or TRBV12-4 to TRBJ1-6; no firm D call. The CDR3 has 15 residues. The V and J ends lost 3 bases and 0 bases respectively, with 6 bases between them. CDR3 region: CASSFHSSYNSPLHF. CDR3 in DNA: TGTGCCAGCAGTTTCCACTCCTCCTATAATTCACCCCTCCACTTT.

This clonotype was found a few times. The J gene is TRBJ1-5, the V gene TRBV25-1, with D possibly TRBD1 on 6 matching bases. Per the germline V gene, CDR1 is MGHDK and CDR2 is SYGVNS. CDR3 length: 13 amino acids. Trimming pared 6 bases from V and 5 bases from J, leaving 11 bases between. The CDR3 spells CASSQGLHQPQHF. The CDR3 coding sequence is TGTGCCAGCAGCCAGGGGCTCCATCAGCCCCAGCATTTT.

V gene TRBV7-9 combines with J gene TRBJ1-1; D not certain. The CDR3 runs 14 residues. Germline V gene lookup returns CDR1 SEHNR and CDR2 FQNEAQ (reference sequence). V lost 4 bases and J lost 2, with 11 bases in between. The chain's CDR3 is CASSSTARNTEAFF. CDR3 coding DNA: TGTGCCAGCAGCTCGACCGCACGTAACACTGAAGCTTTCTTT.

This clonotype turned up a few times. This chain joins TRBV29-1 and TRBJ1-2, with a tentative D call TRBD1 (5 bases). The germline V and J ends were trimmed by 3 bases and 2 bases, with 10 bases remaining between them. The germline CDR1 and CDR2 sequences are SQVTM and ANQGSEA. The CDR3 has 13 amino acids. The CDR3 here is CSVEGRGNYGYTF. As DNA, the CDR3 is TGCAGCGTTGAGGGGCGGGGGAACTATGGCTACACCTTC.

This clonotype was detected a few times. The CDR3 protein is CASSLLGGGVETQYF. In DNA, the CDR3 is TGTGCCAGCAGCTTACTTGGCGGGGGGGTGGAGACCCAGTACTTC. The genes are TRBV7-2 and TRBJ2-5; 9 nucleotides match TRBD2. V was pared by 2 bases and J by 5 bases, with 6 bases of the junction left unmatched. Germline V gene data show CDR1 as SGHTA and CDR2 as FQGNSA. The CDR3 spans 15 residues.

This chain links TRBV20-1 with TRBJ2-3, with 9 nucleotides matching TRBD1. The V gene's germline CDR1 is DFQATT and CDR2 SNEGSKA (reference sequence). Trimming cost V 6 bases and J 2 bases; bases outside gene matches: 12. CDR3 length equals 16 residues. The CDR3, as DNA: TGCAGTGCCTCAATCCTGGGACAGGGACTCACAGATACGCAGTATTTT. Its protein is CSASILGQGLTDTQYF.

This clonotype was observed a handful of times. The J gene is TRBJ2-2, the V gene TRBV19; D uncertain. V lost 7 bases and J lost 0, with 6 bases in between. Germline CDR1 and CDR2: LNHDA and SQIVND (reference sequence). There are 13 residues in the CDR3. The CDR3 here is CASTRTNTGELFF. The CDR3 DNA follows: TGTGCCAGTACCAGGACGAACACCGGGGAGCTGTTTTTT. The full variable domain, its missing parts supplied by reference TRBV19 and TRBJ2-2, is DGGITQSPKYLFRKEGQNVTLSCEQNLNHDAMYWYRQDPGQGLRLIYYSQIVNDFQKGDIAEGYSVSREKKESFPLTVTSAQKNPTAFYLCASTRTNTGELFFGEGSRLTVL.

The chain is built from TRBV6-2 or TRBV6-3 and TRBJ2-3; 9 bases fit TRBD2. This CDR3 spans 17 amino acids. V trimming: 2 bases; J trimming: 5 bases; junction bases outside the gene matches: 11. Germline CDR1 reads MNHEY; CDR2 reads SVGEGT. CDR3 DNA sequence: TGTGCCAGCAGTTACGAAGCGGGGGGCCGATTAGGAGATACGCAGTATTTT. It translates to CASSYEAGGRLGDTQYF.

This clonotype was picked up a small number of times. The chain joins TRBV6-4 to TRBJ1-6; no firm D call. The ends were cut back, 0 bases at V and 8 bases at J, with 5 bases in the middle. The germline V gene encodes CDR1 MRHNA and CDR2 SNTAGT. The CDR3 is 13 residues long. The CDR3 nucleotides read TGTGCCAGCAGTGACTCCTTGGATTCACCCCTCCACTTT. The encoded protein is CASSDSLDSPLHF.

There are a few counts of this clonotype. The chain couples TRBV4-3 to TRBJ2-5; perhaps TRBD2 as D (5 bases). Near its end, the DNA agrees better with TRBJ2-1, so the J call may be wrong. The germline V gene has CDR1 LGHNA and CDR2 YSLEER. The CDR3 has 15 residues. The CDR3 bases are TGCGCCAGCAGCCAAGATAGGCGGGCGAACAATGAGCAGTTCTTC. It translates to CASSQDRRANNEQFF.

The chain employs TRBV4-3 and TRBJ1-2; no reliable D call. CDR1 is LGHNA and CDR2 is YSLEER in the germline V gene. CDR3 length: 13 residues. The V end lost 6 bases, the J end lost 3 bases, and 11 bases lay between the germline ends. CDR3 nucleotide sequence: TGCGCCAGCAGACCAGACGGAGACTATGGCTACACCTTC. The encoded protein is CASRPDGDYGYTF.

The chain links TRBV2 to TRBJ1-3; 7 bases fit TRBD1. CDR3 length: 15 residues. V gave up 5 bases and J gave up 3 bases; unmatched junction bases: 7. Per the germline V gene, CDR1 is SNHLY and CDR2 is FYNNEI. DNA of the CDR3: TGTGCCAGCAGTCGCTTTACAGGGGTTGGAAACACCATATATTTT. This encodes CASSRFTGVGNTIYF.

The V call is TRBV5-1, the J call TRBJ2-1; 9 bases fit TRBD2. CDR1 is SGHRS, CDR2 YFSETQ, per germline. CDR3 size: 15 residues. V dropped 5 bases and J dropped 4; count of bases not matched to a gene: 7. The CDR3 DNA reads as TGCGCCAGCAGTTTGACGCTAGCGGGGTACAATGAGCAGTTCTTC. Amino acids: CASSLTLAGYNEQFF.

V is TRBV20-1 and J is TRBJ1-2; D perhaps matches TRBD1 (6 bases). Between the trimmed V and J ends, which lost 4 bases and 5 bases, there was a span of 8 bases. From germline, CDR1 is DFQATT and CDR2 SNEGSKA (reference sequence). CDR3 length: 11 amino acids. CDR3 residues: CSAIQGYGYTF. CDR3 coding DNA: TGCAGTGCTATTCAGGGGTATGGCTACACCTTC.

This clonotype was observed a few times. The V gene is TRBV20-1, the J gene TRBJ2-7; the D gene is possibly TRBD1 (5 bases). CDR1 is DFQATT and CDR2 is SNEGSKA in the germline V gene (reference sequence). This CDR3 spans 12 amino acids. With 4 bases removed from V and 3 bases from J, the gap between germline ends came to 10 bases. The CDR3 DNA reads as TGCAGTGCTACAGGGCATAACTACGAGCAGTACTTC. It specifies CSATGHNYEQYF.

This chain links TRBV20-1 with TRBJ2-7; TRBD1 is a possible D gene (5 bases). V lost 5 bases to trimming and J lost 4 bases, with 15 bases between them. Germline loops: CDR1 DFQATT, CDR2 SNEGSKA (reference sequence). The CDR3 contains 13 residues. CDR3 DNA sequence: TGCAGTGCTCAGGGTTCGAGAGATTACGAGCAGTACTTC. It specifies CSAQGSRDYEQYF.

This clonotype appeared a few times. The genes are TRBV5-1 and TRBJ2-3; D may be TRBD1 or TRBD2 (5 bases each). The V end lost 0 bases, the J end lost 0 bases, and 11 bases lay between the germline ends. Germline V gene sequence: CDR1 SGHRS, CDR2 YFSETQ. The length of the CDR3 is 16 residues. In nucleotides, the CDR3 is TGCGCCAGCAGCTTGGCCGGGTGGGGGAGCACAGATACGCAGTATTTT. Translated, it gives CASSLAGWGSTDTQYF.

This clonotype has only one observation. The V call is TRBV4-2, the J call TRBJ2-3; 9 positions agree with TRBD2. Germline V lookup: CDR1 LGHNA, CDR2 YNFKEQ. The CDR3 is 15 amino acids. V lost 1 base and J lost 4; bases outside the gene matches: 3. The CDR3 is CASSQGTSEPDTQYF. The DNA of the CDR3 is TGTGCCAGCAGCCAAGGGACTAGCGAGCCAGATACGCAGTATTTT.

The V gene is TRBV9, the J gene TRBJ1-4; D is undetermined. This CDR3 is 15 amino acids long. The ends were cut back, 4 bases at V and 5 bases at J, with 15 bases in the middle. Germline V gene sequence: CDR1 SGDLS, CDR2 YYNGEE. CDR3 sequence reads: CASSPTTAKNEKLFF. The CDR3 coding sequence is TGTGCCAGCAGCCCCACTACAGCAAAGAATGAAAAACTGTTTTTT.

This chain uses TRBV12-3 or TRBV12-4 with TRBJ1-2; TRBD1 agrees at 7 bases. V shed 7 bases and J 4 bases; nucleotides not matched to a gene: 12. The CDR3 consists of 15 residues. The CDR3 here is CASTDETGNRYGYTF. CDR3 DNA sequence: TGTGCCAGCACCGACGAGACAGGGAACCGCTATGGCTACACCTTC.

The CDR3 nucleotides are TGCAGCGTTCTAGCGTACAATGAGCAGTTCTTC. Its translation is CSVLAYNEQFF. The chain is built from TRBV29-1 and TRBJ2-1; a possible D gene is TRBD2 (6 bases). V lost 5 bases and J 4 bases, leaving 6 bases between the germline ends. Germline V gives CDR1 SQVTM, CDR2 ANQGSEA. The CDR3 contains 11 residues.

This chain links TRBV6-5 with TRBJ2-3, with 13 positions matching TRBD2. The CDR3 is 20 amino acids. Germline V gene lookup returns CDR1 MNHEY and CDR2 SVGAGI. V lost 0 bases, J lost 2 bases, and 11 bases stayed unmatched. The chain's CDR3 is CASSYSWGVGLAGNTDTQYF. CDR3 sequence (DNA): TGTGCCAGCAGTTACTCTTGGGGTGTGGGACTAGCGGGGAACACAGATACGCAGTATTTT.

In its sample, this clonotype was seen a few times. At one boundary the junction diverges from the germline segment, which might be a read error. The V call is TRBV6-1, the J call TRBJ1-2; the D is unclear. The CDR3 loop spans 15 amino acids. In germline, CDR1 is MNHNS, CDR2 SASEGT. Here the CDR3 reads CASRETYGLNYGYTF. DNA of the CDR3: TGTGCCAGCCGTGAAACCTACGGACTGAACTATGGCTACACCTTC.

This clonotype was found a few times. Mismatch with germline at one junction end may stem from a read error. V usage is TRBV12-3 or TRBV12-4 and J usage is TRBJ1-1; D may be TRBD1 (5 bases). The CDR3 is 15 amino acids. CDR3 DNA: TGTACCAGCAGTTTAGTAACGGTGGGGGGTTCTGAAGCTTTCTTT. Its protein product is CTSSLVTVGGSEAFF.

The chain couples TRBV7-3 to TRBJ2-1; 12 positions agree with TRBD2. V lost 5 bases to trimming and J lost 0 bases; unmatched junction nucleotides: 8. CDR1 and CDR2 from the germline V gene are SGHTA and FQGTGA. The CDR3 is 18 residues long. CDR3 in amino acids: CASSPGLAGRSSYNEQFF. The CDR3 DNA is TGTGCCAGCAGCCCCGGACTAGCGGGGCGAAGCTCCTACAATGAGCAGTTCTTC.

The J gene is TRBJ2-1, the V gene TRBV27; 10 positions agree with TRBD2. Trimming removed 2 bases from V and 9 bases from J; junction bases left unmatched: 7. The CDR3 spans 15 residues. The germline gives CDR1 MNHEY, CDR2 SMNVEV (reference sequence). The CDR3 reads CASSLISGGGFEQFF. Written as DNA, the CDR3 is TGTGCCAGCAGTTTAATAAGCGGGGGGGGGTTTGAGCAGTTCTTC.